These 20 T cell receptor beta chains came from one sample sequenced in a study of T cells expressing NK-cell markers (dated by TCRdb to the early 2020s). The protocol used for the library was 5' RACE. The instrument was an Illumina HiSeq 2000. TCRdb reprocessed the reads into one record per CDR3 protein sequence, lacking DNA. The sample's own table lists around 470,000 distinct CDR3 sequences. Of the sample, roughly 1.4% falls within the top ten clones. Sequenced sample: blood T cells: a sorted CD56 or NKG2C T cell subset, CD4+ or CD8+ T cells, or bulk PBMC T cells (not recorded which). The source of these receptors is a woman in her forties or fifties in good health. Donor details come from another sample of the same person, matched by shared clones.

CDR3 sequence: CASSPLRGHDEQFF. The chain recombines TRBV18 with TRBJ2-1; TCRdb's D call, TRBD2, is unchecked because there is no DNA. The CDR3 loop spans 14 amino acids. CDR1 and CDR2 (germline): KGHSH, LQKENI. Variable domain in full (rest from reference TRBV18 and TRBJ2-1): NAGVMQNPRHLVRRRGQEARLRCSPMKGHSHVYWYRQLPEEGLKFMVYLQKENIIDESGMPKERFSAEFPKEGPSILRIQQVVRGDSAAYFCASSPLRGHDEQFFGPGTRLTVL.

CDR3 amino acids: CSAERTSEGDTQYF. V gene TRBV20-1 combines with J gene TRBJ2-3; TCRdb lists TRBD2, though no DNA is available to test this call. The CDR3 loop spans 14 amino acids. Germline V CDR1 and CDR2: DFQATT, SNEGSKA (reference sequence).

The chain recombines TRBV18 with TRBJ1-1; checking the TCRdb D call of TRBD1 is not possible without DNA. The CDR3 sequence is 14 residues long. CDR1 KGHSH and CDR2 LQKENI come from the germline V gene. CDR3 sequence: CASSPDRKGTEAFF.

The V call is TRBV4-1, the J call TRBJ2-7; TCRdb designates TRBD1, a call that cannot be tested without DNA. The CDR3 consists of 15 residues. Germline V CDR1 and CDR2: MGHRA, YSYEKL. This CDR3 reads CASSQDPHSTDRRYF.

V gene TRBV2 combines with J gene TRBJ2-3. Looked up from germline, CDR1 is SNHLY and CDR2 is FYNNEI. This CDR3 comprises 16 residues. CDR3 in amino acids: CASSKKVATSTDTQYF.

The chain combines TRBV7-9 with TRBJ2-2; as DNA is missing, the TRBD1 call by TCRdb cannot be tested. The CDR3 runs to 15 residues. CDR1 is SEHNR, CDR2 FQNEAQ, per germline (reference sequence). The CDR3 reads CASNGQGANTGELFF.

The chain has TRBV11-2 and TRBJ2-1; TCRdb calls TRBD1, which cannot be checked without DNA. The CDR3 consists of 16 residues. Germline V lookup: CDR1 SGHAT, CDR2 FQNNGV. The CDR3 loop is CASSLVGAGSSHEQFF.

The gene calls are TRBV30 and TRBJ2-1. The germline V gene has CDR1 GTSNPN and CDR2 SVGIG (reference sequence). CDR3 size: 15 residues. The CDR3 spells CAWILKGTAYNEQFF.

V usage is TRBV5-6 and J usage is TRBJ2-1; TCRdb lists TRBD2, though no DNA is available to test this call. Per germline, CDR1 SGHDT and CDR2 YYEEEE. The CDR3 sequence is 15 residues long. CDR3 region: CASSLLAGSIPEQFF.

The V gene is TRBV18, the J gene TRBJ2-3; TCRdb reports TRBD2, a call that lacks DNA to check it against. CDR1 and CDR2 (germline): KGHSH, LQKENI. This CDR3 contains 13 residues. The chain's CDR3 is CASSKRETDTQYF. Variable domain in full (rest from reference TRBV18 and TRBJ2-3): NAGVMQNPRHLVRRRGQEARLRCSPMKGHSHVYWYRQLPEEGLKFMVYLQKENIIDESGMPKERFSAEFPKEGPSILRIQQVVRGDSAAYFCASSKRETDTQYFGPGTRLTVL.

The chain uses TRBV7-9 and TRBJ2-1; absent DNA, TCRdb's TRBD2 call cannot be checked. Per germline, CDR1 SEHNR and CDR2 FQNEAQ (reference sequence). The CDR3 is made up of 16 amino acids. CDR3: CASSLGGTSGYNEQFF. The full variable domain, its missing parts supplied by reference TRBV7-9 and TRBJ2-1, is DTGVSQNPRHKITKRGQNVTFRCDPISEHNRLYWYRQTLGQGPEFLTYFQNEAQLEKSRLLSDRFSAERPKGSFSTLEIQRTEQGDSAMYLCASSLGGTSGYNEQFFGPGTRLTVL.

The rearrangement uses TRBV7-2 and TRBJ2-5; no DNA is available, so the TRBD2 call from TCRdb remains unchecked. The V gene's germline CDR1 is SGHTA and CDR2 FQGNSA. This CDR3 is built from 12 residues. Here the CDR3 reads CASSWGLQTQYF.

The chain carries TRBV2 and TRBJ1-5; absent DNA, TCRdb's TRBD1 call cannot be checked. This CDR3 is 14 amino acids long. Germline V gene sequence: CDR1 SNHLY, CDR2 FYNNEI. CDR3 protein: CASTQDRGGQPQHF.

The genes are TRBV6-1 and TRBJ2-3; there is no DNA to check the TCRdb D call of TRBD1. The CDR3 spans 13 residues. Germline V gives CDR1 MNHNS, CDR2 SASEGT. This chain's CDR3 is CASRGSSTDTQYF.

This rearrangement joins TRBV2 to TRBJ1-5; TCRdb designates TRBD1, a call that cannot be tested without DNA. The CDR3 extends over 13 amino acids. Per the germline V gene, CDR1 is SNHLY and CDR2 is FYNNEI. CDR3: CASRQGEGQPQHF.

The chain recombines TRBV20-1 with TRBJ1-1. CDR1 and CDR2 from the germline V gene are DFQATT and SNEGSKA (reference sequence). CDR3 size: 12 residues. CDR3 protein: CSARRGTTEAFF.

This chain connects TRBV5-1 to TRBJ2-1; the D gene TCRdb calls, TRBD2, cannot be checked with no DNA. Germline CDR1 reads SGHRS; CDR2 reads YFSETQ. CDR3 size: 13 residues. The CDR3 region is CASSLLMGSEQFF. The variable domain in full, completed from reference TRBV5-1 and TRBJ2-1, reads KAGVTQTPRYLIKTRGQQVTLSCSPISGHRSVSWYQQTPGQGLQFLFEYFSETQRNKGNFPGRFSGRQFSNSRSEMNVSTLELGDSALYLCASSLLMGSEQFFGPGTRLTVL.

The chain uses TRBV20-1 and TRBJ1-2; there is no DNA to check the TCRdb D call of TRBD1. The CDR3 contains 15 residues. Germline V gene lookup returns CDR1 DFQATT and CDR2 SNEGSKA (reference sequence). CDR3 sequence reads: CSARGPGEFSYGYTF.

V usage is TRBV11-2 and J usage is TRBJ1-1; TCRdb returns TRBD1, unconfirmable since there is no DNA. Germline CDR1 SGHAT, CDR2 FQNNGV. The CDR3 consists of 12 residues. CDR3: CASSFRRGQAFF.

The V and J genes are TRBV10-3 and TRBJ1-1; TCRdb indicates TRBD1, and absent DNA this call remains unverified. The CDR3 covers 13 residues. Germline values: CDR1 ENHRY, CDR2 SYGVKD. CDR3 amino acids: CAISDAGHTEAFF.